The clone carrying this T cell receptor beta chain has only a few counts. The antigen is unknown. Germline V lookup: CDR1 MDHEN, CDR2 SYDVKM. This CDR3 spans 15 amino acids. The ends lost 6 bases at V and 1 base at J; junction bases unmatched: 8. MiXCR, applied by TCRdb to the 5' RACE reads, yields one record per CDR3 protein. The sample lists approximately 150,000 distinct CDR3 sequences; 6% to 6.5% were seen once. This specimen comes from a study of T-cell memory formation after mild COVID-19. Findings of the study overall: Unconfirmed was the SARS-CoV-2 specificity of second-wave clones that peaked on day 37.

This TCR came from an adult woman who had mild COVID-19 (a few samples of this study predate the infection). Cell type and time point are not known. Sequences were obtained from PBMCs or a T cell subset sorted from them (not recorded which). The V gene is TRBV28, the J gene TRBJ1-1; 7 bases align to TRBD1. CDR3 DNA: TGTGCCAGCAGCTCTCGGACAGGAAGGAACACTGAAGCTTTCTTT. It specifies CASSSRTGRNTEAFF.